This entry concerns a single T cell receptor (beta chain). What it binds is unknown. Arm-PCR of CDR3 regions and iRepertoire HTBI primers were used to build TCR beta libraries. TCRdb passed the multiplex PCR reads through MiXCR, listing each CDR3 protein once. Among some 370,000 distinct CDR3 sequences listed, approximately 12% were seen once. V trimming: 5 bases; J trimming: 2 bases; junction bases outside the gene matches: 13. Per the germline V gene, CDR1 is MNHEY and CDR2 is SMNVEV (reference sequence). The CDR3 has 19 amino acids. The data derive from a study of regulatory T cells in long-lasting Graves disease. The study, taken as a whole, reports: Few sampled subjects may have lowered accuracy.

Time point specified: newly diagnosed GD, antithyroid drugs for less than 3 months. The TCR library was prepared using RNA isolated from PBMCs. Clinicians diagnosed Graves' disease using American Thyroid Association guidelines. These sequences were also reported in another study, on T cells in Graves' hyperthyroidism and ophthalmopathy. From that second work: Researchers ran a first-round RT-PCR on the TCR CDR3 using the HTBI primer set. Most expanded thyroid clonotypes above 0.001 recurred in blood.

The receptor was derived from a woman younger than 30 with Graves disease. This specimen was peripheral blood mononuclear cells (PBMCs), taken at new diagnosis, from a patient treated with antithyroid drugs. The chain has TRBV27 and TRBJ2-2; 11 nucleotides align to TRBD2. The DNA for the CDR3 is TGTGCCAGCAGTCCCGACGCTAGCGGGGGGACTGAAAACACCGGGGAGCTGTTTTTT. Translation: CASSPDASGGTENTGELFF.